A single sample gave rise to the 21 T cell receptor beta chains below, sequenced in a study of blood T cell repertoires in COVID-19. Clones were sequenced by immunoSEQ multiplex PCR, and TCRdb holds only the in-frame ones, with some missing. The table records a few hundred thousand clones, roughly 84% of them present only once. The material sequenced was peripheral blood. These receptors were collected from a man aged 50-60 years with active or convalescent COVID-19.

The chain has TRBV28 and TRBJ1-4; D gene unclear. In germline, CDR1 is MDHEN, CDR2 SYDVKM. V was shortened by 6 bases and J by 7 bases, with 12 bases between the two germline ends. The length of the CDR3 is 13 residues. The CDR3 region is CASSPATREKLFF. CDR3 DNA: TGTGCCAGCAGCCCCGCCACGCGTGAAAAACTGTTTTTT.

The chain employs TRBV7-8 and TRBJ2-7; tentatively, D is TRBD2 (7 bases). Germline V gives CDR1 SGHVS, CDR2 FQNEAQ. V was pared by 2 bases and J by 0 bases, with 20 bases between. The CDR3 length is 18 residues. This CDR3 is CASSLPPGGGPSSYEQYV. CDR3 nucleotide sequence: TGTGCCAGCAGCTTACCCCCTGGCGGGGGCCCGAGCTCCTACGAGCAGTACGTC.

This clone was recorded once. This chain links TRBV2 with TRBJ2-7, with TRBD2 identical over 12 bases. This CDR3 contains 14 residues. Germline CDR1 SNHLY, CDR2 FYNNEI. Trimming at V came to 6 bases and at J to 4 bases, leaving 4 bases not matched to a gene. In nucleotides, the CDR3 is TGTGCCAGCAGACGACTAGCGGGGGAGTACGAGCAGTACGTC. This gives the protein CASRRLAGEYEQYV.

This clone was recorded once. J is TRBJ2-7 and V is TRBV7-2; 8 bases align to TRBD2. The length of the CDR3 is 13 residues. Looked up from germline, CDR1 is SGHTA and CDR2 is FQGNSA. J gave up 5 bases and V 1 base, and 1 base lay outside the gene matches. The CDR3 DNA reads as TGTGCCAGCAGCTTAGAGCGGGGGAACGAGCAGTACGTC. Protein product: CASSLERGNEQYV.

The J gene is TRBJ2-2, the V gene TRBV11-3, with D tentatively TRBD1 (5 bases). The V gene's germline CDR1 is SGHNT and CDR2 YENEEA. The CDR3 loop spans 14 amino acids. V was cut by 4 bases and J by 6 bases, with 12 bases left in between. CDR3 sequence reads: CASSSQDKPGELFF. CDR3 sequence (DNA): TGTGCCAGCAGCTCCCAGGACAAGCCCGGGGAGCTGTTTTTT.

J is TRBJ2-7 and V is TRBV10-3, with TRBD1 identical over 7 bases. Germline loops: CDR1 ENHRY, CDR2 SYGVKD. The CDR3 length is 15 residues. Trimming removed 2 bases from V and 3 bases from J; junction bases left unmatched: 7. The CDR3 loop reads CAISEPRTGSYEQYF. The CDR3 nucleotides read TGTGCCATCAGTGAGCCGCGGACAGGAAGCTACGAGCAGTACTTC.

For this clone: The same CDR3 is also encoded by other DNA sequences in this sample. V gene TRBV28 combines with J gene TRBJ1-1, with D tentatively TRBD1 (5 bases). V lost 2 bases and J 1 base, leaving 8 bases between the germline ends. The germline V gene encodes CDR1 MDHEN and CDR2 SYDVKM. The CDR3 runs to 14 residues. CDR3 sequence reads: CASSLQGGNTEAFF. The CDR3 DNA follows: TGTGCCAGCAGTTTACAGGGAGGGAACACTGAAGCTTTCTTT.

This sequence joins TRBV6-5 and TRBJ2-3; 7 bases are shared with TRBD1. The V gene end was trimmed by 0 bases and the J gene end by 5 bases; junction bases not matched to a gene: 2. This CDR3 region has 14 residues. The germline V gene has CDR1 MNHEY and CDR2 SVGAGI. CDR3 in amino acids: CASSYSTGIDTQYF. The DNA for the CDR3 is TGTGCCAGCAGTTACTCGACAGGGATAGATACGCAGTATTTT.

V and J are TRBV4-3 and TRBJ2-2; D perhaps matches TRBD2 (6 bases). The germline V and J ends were trimmed by 0 bases and 1 base, with 15 bases remaining between them. The germline V gene has CDR1 LGHNA and CDR2 YSLEER. The CDR3 is 18 residues long. The CDR3 region has the DNA TGCGCCAGCAGCCAAGAGCGATGGGCAGCGGGGAACACCGGGGAGCTGTTTTTT. Its translation is CASSQERWAAGNTGELFF.

This chain joins TRBV28 and TRBJ2-7; 12 bases line up with TRBD1. The V gene end was trimmed by 4 bases and the J gene end by 6 bases; junction bases not matched to a gene: 10. Germline CDR1 and CDR2: MDHEN and SYDVKM. CDR3 length equals 16 residues. CDR3 bases: TGTGCCAGCAGTTCTGCCGGGACAGGGGGCAGGGGCGAGCAGTACTTC. Amino acid sequence: CASSSAGTGGRGEQYF.

The DNA of the CDR3 is TGTGCCAGCAGTGAATCGGTTGATAGGGACAGGGGGAACTATGGCTACACCTTC. Translation gives CASSESVDRDRGNYGYTF. The J gene is TRBJ1-2, the V gene TRBV2; 11 bases line up with TRBD1. Germline CDR1 and CDR2: SNHLY and FYNNEI. The CDR3 totals 18 residues. J gave up 2 bases and V 2 bases, and 10 bases lay outside the gene matches.

The chain couples TRBV28 to TRBJ1-5; maybe TRBD1 (5 bases). Trimming cost V 4 bases and J 7 bases, with 20 bases left between them. The CDR3 runs to 16 residues. Per the germline V gene, CDR1 is MDHEN and CDR2 is SYDVKM. Here the CDR3 DNA reads TGTGCCAGCAGTTATGGGGTTCTCAGGGAACACCAGCCCCAGCATTTT. Translation gives CASSYGVLREHQPQHF.

The rearrangement joins TRBV18 to TRBJ1-3, with a weak D call TRBD1 (6 bases). The CDR3 loop spans 16 amino acids. Per the germline V gene, CDR1 is KGHSH and CDR2 is LQKENI. Trimming left V 2 bases short and J 0 bases short, with 11 bases between. DNA for the CDR3: TGTGCCAGCTCACCATGGCGGACAGACTCTGGAAACACCATATATTTT. Encoded protein: CASSPWRTDSGNTIYF.

The chain is built from TRBV28 and TRBJ1-2, with D perhaps TRBD1 (6 bases). V lost 6 bases and J 4 bases, leaving 9 bases between the germline ends. The germline gives CDR1 MDHEN, CDR2 SYDVKM. The CDR3 covers 12 residues. As DNA, the CDR3 is TGTGCCAGCAGCACAGGGCCCTATGGCTACACCTTC. Amino acids: CASSTGPYGYTF.

The chain has TRBV5-5 and TRBJ1-1; tentatively, D is TRBD1 (5 bases). Trimming stripped 0 bases from V and 6 bases from J, with 9 bases between. Germline CDR1 and CDR2: SGHKS and YYEKEE (reference sequence). This CDR3 spans 13 amino acids. The CDR3 loop reads CASSLDGGAEAFF. CDR3 nucleotide sequence: TGTGCCAGCAGCTTGGACGGGGGGGCTGAAGCTTTCTTT. Full variable domain (outside the CDR3, taken from reference TRBV5-5 and TRBJ1-1): DAGVTQSPTHLIKTRGQQVTLRCSPISGHKSVSWYQQVLGQGPQFIFQYYEKEERGRGNFPDRFSARQFPNYSSELNVNALLLGDSALYLCASSLDGGAEAFFGQGTRLTVV.

This clone was counted a single time. The chain carries TRBV28 and TRBJ2-5; possibly TRBD2 for D (5 bases). The germline gives CDR1 MDHEN, CDR2 SYDVKM. This CDR3 has 15 amino acids. The V end was cut by 3 bases, the J end by 5 bases, with 16 bases between. CDR3 sequence reads: CASSFSGFGEETQYF. CDR3 DNA sequence: TGTGCCAGCAGTTTCTCCGGTTTCGGGGAGGAGACCCAGTACTTC.

V is TRBV2 and J is TRBJ2-5; 7 bases are a match to TRBD2. CDR1 is SNHLY and CDR2 is FYNNEI in the germline V gene. The J segment lost 5 bases and the V segment lost 8 bases, leaving 5 bases of the junction unmatched. The CDR3 totals 12 residues. The CDR3 reads CASGRGGETQYF. The CDR3 DNA is TGTGCCAGCGGGAGGGGAGGGGAGACCCAGTACTTC.

This clone was seen a few times. This sequence joins TRBV5-4 and TRBJ1-4; 7 bases line up with TRBD1. CDR3 length: 16 amino acids. Trimming removed 2 bases from V and 5 bases from J; junction bases left unmatched: 9. CDR1 SGHNT and CDR2 YYREEE come from the germline V gene (reference sequence). CDR3 nucleotide sequence: TGTGCCAGCAGCTTAGGGGGCAGGGCGATGAATGAAAAACTGTTTTTT. Protein: CASSLGGRAMNEKLFF.

The chain carries TRBV5-6 and TRBJ1-4; 7 nucleotides match TRBD1. Germline lookup yields CDR1 SGHDT and CDR2 YYEEEE. V lost 2 bases and J lost 8; bases outside the gene matches: 6. The CDR3 runs 14 residues. The CDR3 region has the DNA TGTGCCAGCAGCTTCGACAGGGTTGACGAAAAACTGTTTTTT. Translating gives CASSFDRVDEKLFF.

The CDR3 DNA reads TGCGCCAGCAGCTTGGTGGCAGGGTCCCACGAGCAGTACGTC. Its translation: CASSLVAGSHEQYV. V usage is TRBV5-1 and J usage is TRBJ2-7; a possible D gene is TRBD1 (5 bases). The ends were cut back, 0 bases at V and 5 bases at J, with 12 bases in the middle. The CDR3 totals 14 residues. Germline lookup yields CDR1 SGHRS and CDR2 YFSETQ.

V usage is TRBV28 and J usage is TRBJ1-3, with 8 bases matching TRBD1. The J segment lost 2 bases and the V segment lost 7 bases, leaving 10 bases of the junction unmatched. The CDR3 contains 16 residues. The V gene's germline CDR1 is MDHEN and CDR2 SYDVKM. The CDR3 loop reads CASIIGGDRTGNTIYF. The CDR3, as DNA: TGTGCCAGCATCATTGGGGGGGACAGGACTGGAAACACCATATATTTT.